This is a list of T cell receptor beta chains from one sample in a study of early T cells in non-severe SARS-CoV-2 infection. TCRdb passed the 5' RACE reads through MiXCR, listing each CDR3 protein once. Of about 60,000 distinct CDR3 sequences listed, roughly 12% are singletons. Sequences were obtained from whole blood. These TCRs come from an adult who was a healthcare worker with PCR-confirmed SARS-CoV-2 infection or an uninfected control (not recorded which). The CDR3 runs from the conserved cysteine through the conserved F or W.

CASRAGNNEQFF TRBV10-2 12 TRBJ2-1
CASSKQGDYGYTF TRBV19 13 TRBJ1-2
CASTEAGRNGYTF TRBV12-3/TRBV12-4 13 TRBJ1-2
CAAGRRGLVGNTIYF TRBV12-3/TRBV12-4 15 TRBJ1-3
CSVRQGYTDTQYF TRBV29-1 13 TRBJ2-3
CSVDPGNTGELFF TRBV29-1 13 TRBJ2-2
CASSLEGGDTDTQYF TRBV7-8 15 TRBJ2-3
CSATGTLEQYF TRBV20-1 11 TRBJ2-7
CASSRLQAQDIQYF TRBV19 14 TRBJ2-4
CAILEYKDTEAFF TRBV10-3 13 TRBJ1-1
CASSYSPTYEQYF TRBV6-5 13 TRBJ2-7
CASSAHSDFHYGYTF TRBV9 15 TRBJ1-2
CASSQAWTVTDTQYF TRBV4-3 15 TRBJ2-3
CASRYTSGEAMFAFF TRBV6-2/TRBV6-3 15 TRBJ1-1
CSVETGSYGYTF TRBV29-1 12 TRBJ1-2
CASSLAFGGPNEKLFF TRBV5-6 16 TRBJ1-4
CASSESSSGSYEQYF TRBV10-1 15 TRBJ2-7
CASSVDWGAEAFF TRBV9 13 TRBJ1-1
CASGYAGRVPYEQYF TRBV12-3/TRBV12-4 15 TRBJ2-7
CSVRWDSSTDTQYF TRBV29-1 14 TRBJ2-3
CASSHWTSDYNEQFF TRBV7-9 15 TRBJ2-1
CASSLSGLPYEQYF TRBV7-9 14 TRBJ2-7
CASSVDVGTYEQYF TRBV9 14 TRBJ2-7
CASSTTGDSYEQYF TRBV28 14 TRBJ2-7
CASSRDRYNEKLFF TRBV4-1 14 TRBJ1-4
CATGTAGSSGELFF TRBV24-1 14 TRBJ2-2
CASSPGPNNEQFF TRBV13 13 TRBJ2-1
CSAPGQALNEQYF TRBV20-1 13 TRBJ2-7
CASSAMGLALNTQYF TRBV9 15 TRBJ2-3
CSVVTGNLYGYTF TRBV29-1 13 TRBJ1-2
CASTKGTENEQFF TRBV21-1 13 TRBJ2-1
CSARAWGSSGAADTQYF TRBV20-1 17 TRBJ2-3
CASSRGLAGLGNEQFF TRBV4-3 16 TRBJ2-1
CASSDRTGRTEAFF TRBV27 14 TRBJ1-1
CASSSASGEQETQYF TRBV6-2/TRBV6-3 15 TRBJ2-5
CASSQGTGGETQYF TRBV11-3 14 TRBJ2-5
CASNGGLAGGEQFF TRBV2 14 TRBJ2-1
CASSPGQGHYGYTF TRBV18 14 TRBJ1-2
CASSPQGRVTEAFF TRBV18 14 TRBJ1-1
CASSLGVTSGSTDTQYF TRBV5-1 17 TRBJ2-3
CSARDLSGNSYEQYF TRBV20-1 15 TRBJ2-7
CASSLYVGENYGYTF TRBV5-5 15 TRBJ1-2
CASSREAGELFF TRBV2 12 TRBJ2-2
CASRLQSYEQYF TRBV6-2/TRBV6-3 12 TRBJ2-7
CSVVGIPPDTQYF TRBV29-1 13 TRBJ2-3
CASSQEGWGAYNEQFF TRBV4-1 16 TRBJ2-1
CASHRGGTGELFF TRBV6-2/TRBV6-3 13 TRBJ2-2
CASTRSRTLGSYEQYF TRBV6-5 16 TRBJ2-7
CAWRVAGANEQFF TRBV30 13 TRBJ2-1
CASSFGGEGYTF TRBV5-1 12 TRBJ1-2
CASSQGGQGVQPQHF TRBV3-1 15 TRBJ1-5
CASGSPWEQYF TRBV28 11 TRBJ2-7
CASSSEQGQPQHF TRBV7-2 13 TRBJ1-5